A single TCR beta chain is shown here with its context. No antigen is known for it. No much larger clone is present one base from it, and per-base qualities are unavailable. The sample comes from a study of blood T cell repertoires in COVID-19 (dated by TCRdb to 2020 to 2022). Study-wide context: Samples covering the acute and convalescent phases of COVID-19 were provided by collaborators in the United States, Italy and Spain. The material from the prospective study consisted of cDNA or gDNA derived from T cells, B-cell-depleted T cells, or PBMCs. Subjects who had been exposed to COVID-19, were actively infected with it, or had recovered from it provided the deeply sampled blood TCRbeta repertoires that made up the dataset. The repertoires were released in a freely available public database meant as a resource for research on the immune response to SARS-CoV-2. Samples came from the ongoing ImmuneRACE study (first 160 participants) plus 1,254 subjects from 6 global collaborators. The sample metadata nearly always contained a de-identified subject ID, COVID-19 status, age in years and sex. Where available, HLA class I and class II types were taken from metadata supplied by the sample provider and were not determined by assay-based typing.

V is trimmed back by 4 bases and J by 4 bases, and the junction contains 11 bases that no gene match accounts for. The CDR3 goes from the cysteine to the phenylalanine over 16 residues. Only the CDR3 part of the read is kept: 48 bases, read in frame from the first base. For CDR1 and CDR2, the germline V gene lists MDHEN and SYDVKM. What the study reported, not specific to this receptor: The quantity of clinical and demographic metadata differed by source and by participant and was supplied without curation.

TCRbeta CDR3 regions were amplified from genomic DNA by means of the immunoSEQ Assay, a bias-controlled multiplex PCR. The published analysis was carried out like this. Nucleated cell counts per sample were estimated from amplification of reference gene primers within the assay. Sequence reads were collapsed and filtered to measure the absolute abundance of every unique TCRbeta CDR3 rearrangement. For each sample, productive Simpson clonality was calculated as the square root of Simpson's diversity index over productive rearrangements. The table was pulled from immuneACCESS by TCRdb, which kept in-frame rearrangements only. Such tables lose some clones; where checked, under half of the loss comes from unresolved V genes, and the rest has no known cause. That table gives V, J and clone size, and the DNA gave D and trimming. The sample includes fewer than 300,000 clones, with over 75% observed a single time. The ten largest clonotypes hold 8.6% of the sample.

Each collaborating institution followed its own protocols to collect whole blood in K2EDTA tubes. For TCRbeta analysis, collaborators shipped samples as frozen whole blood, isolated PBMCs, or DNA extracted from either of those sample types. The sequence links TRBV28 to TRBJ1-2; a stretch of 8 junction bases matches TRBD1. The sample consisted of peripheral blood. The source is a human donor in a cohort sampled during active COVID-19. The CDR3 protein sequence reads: CASSSLIQGAGYGYTF. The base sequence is TGTGCCAGCAGTTCGCTGATTCAGGGGGCCGGCTATGGCTACACCTTC.